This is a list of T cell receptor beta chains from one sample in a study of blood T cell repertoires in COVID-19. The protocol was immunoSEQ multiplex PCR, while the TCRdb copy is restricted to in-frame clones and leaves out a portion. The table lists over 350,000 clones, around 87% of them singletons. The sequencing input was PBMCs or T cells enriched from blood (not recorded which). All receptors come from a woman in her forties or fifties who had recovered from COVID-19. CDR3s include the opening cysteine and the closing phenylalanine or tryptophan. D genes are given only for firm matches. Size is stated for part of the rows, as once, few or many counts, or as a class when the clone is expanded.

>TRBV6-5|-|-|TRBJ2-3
TGTGCCAGCACCCTTCGGGATGTTAGGGATACGCAGTATTTT
CASTLRDVRDTQYF
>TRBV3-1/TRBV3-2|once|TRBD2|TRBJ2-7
TGTGCCAGCAGCCACTCGTCACTAGCGGGGGCCTACGAGCAGTACTTC
CASSHSSLAGAYEQYF
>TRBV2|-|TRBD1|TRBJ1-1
TGTGCCAGCTCACCCCAGGAGAGGGGGCCGTATGAAGCTTTCTTT
CASSPQERGPYEAFF
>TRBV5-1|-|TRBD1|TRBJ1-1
TGCGCCAGCAGTCATACTGACAGGGTGGGTGTGAACACTGAAGCTTTCTTT
CASSHTDRVGVNTEAFF
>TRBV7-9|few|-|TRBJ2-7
TGTGCCAGCAGCTTAGTGGGGGGATACGAGCAGTACTTC
CASSLVGGYEQYF
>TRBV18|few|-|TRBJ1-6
TGTGCCAGCTCACCTCCCACAGCAAATTCACCCCTCCACTTT
CASSPPTANSPLHF
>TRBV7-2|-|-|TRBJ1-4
TGTGCCAGCAGCTTACTGGGATCAGGGGCTGAAAAACTGTTTTTT
CASSLLGSGAEKLFF
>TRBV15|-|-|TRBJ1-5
TGTGCCACCAGCGGTTTGAGTTATCAGCCCCAGCATTTT
CATSGLSYQPQHF
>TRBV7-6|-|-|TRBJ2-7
TGTGCCAGCAGCTCCGCAGGGAGGACCTACGAGCAGTACTTC
CASSSAGRTYEQYF
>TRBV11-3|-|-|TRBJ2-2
TGTGCCAGCTGCCTCTCAGACACCGGGGAGCTGTTTTTT
CASCLSDTGELFF
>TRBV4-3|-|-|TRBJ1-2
TGCGCCAGCAGCCAAGATAGCTGGGGGGGGACCTATGGCTACACCTTC
CASSQDSWGGTYGYTF
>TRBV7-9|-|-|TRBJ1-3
TGTGCCAGCAGCCTGCCCGGGACTGGAAACACCATATATTTT
CASSLPGTGNTIYF
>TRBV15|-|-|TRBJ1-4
TGTGCCACCAGCATACGGGGGGAATTAAATGAAAAACTGTTTTTT
CATSIRGELNEKLFF
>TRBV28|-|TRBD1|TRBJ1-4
TGTGCCAGCACGTTGGTTGGACAGGGACCTGAAAAACTGTTTTTT
CASTLVGQGPEKLFF
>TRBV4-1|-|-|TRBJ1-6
TGCGCCAGCAGCCTTGGGCAGGTGGATAATTCACCCCTCCACTTT
CASSLGQVDNSPLHF
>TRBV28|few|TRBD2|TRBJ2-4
TGTGCCAGCAGCTTTGGGACTAGCGGGGGGCGGAACATTCAGTACTTC
CASSFGTSGGRNIQYF
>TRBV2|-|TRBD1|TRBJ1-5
TGTGCCAGCAGGGTAGGGACAGGGGGCAATCAGCCCCAGCATTTT
CASRVGTGGNQPQHF